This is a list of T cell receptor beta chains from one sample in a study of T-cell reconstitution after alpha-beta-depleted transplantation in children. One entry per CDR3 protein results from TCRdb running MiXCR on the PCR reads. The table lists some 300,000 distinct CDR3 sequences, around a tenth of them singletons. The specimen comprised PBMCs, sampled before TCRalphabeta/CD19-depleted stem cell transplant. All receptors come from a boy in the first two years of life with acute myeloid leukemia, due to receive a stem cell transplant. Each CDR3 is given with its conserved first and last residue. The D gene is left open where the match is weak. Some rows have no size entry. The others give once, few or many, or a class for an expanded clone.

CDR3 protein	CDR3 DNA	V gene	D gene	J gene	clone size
CSAIPWQGGTDTQYF	TGCAGTGCTATTCCTTGGCAGGGTGGGACAGATACGCAGTATTTT	TRBV20-1	.	TRBJ2-3	many
CASSLGVHEQFF	TGTGCCAGCAGCTTAGGCGTGCATGAGCAGTTCTTC	TRBV7-9	.	TRBJ2-1	many
CASSILQGLMNTEAFF	TGTGCCAGCAGCATCCTACAGGGGTTAATGAACACTGAAGCTTTCTTT	TRBV7-3	TRBD1	TRBJ1-1	.
CASYLQGSYNEQFF	TGTGCCAGCTATTTACAGGGCTCCTACAATGAGCAGTTCTTC	TRBV28	.	TRBJ2-1	many
CASSDRAYNEQFF	TGTGCCAGCAGCGACCGAGCTTACAATGAGCAGTTCTTC	TRBV9	.	TRBJ2-1	many
CASGASGQETQYF	TGTGCCAGTGGTGCGAGCGGCCAAGAGACCCAGTACTTC	TRBV12-3/TRBV12-4	.	TRBJ2-5	.
CASRTRPSSYNSPLHF	TGCGCCAGCAGAACCCGACCGAGCTCCTATAATTCACCCCTCCACTTT	TRBV5-1	.	TRBJ1-6	many
CASHWTANYGYTF	TGTGCCAGCCACTGGACGGCTAACTATGGCTACACCTTC	TRBV6-5	.	TRBJ1-2	many
CTDPSYNEQFF	TGCACCGACCCCTCCTACAATGAGCAGTTCTTC	TRBV20-1	.	TRBJ2-1	.
CSVELAVGGYEQYF	TGCAGCGTTGAATTGGCCGTGGGGGGTTACGAGCAGTACTTC	TRBV29-1	.	TRBJ2-7	many
CSASGGGGTEAFF	TGCAGTGCTAGTGGGGGGGGAGGCACTGAAGCTTTCTTT	TRBV20-1	.	TRBJ1-1	many
CASRSGTGALEKLFF	TGTGCCAGCAGGTCAGGGACAGGGGCCTTAGAAAAACTGTTTTTT	TRBV12-3/TRBV12-4	TRBD1	TRBJ1-4	.
CASSWGTGSEKLFF	TGTGCCAGCAGTTGGGGGACAGGGTCGGAAAAACTGTTTTTT	TRBV6-2/TRBV6-3	TRBD1	TRBJ1-4	.
CASSLVELTAGSEQYF	TGTGCCAGCAGCTTAGTCGAGCTCACTGCGGGGAGTGAGCAGTACTTC	TRBV7-8	.	TRBJ2-7	many
CASSHPWTGSNTGELFF	TGTGCCAGCAGCCACCCCTGGACAGGGTCGAACACCGGGGAGCTGTTTTTT	TRBV14	TRBD1	TRBJ2-2	.
CASSHGTSGILPYYEQYF	TGCGCCAGCAGCCACGGGACTAGCGGGATCCTTCCCTACTACGAGCAGTACTTC	TRBV4-1	TRBD2	TRBJ2-7	few
CASSSPERSTDTQYF	TGTGCCAGCAGCTCCCCCGAGAGGAGCACAGATACGCAGTATTTT	TRBV5-5	.	TRBJ2-3	.
CSALKLEGRDTQYF	TGCAGTGCCCTCAAGTTGGAGGGGCGCGATACGCAGTATTTT	TRBV20-1	.	TRBJ2-3	many
CASSLQGRANEKVFF	TGTGCCAGCAGCTTACAAGGGAGGGCGAATGAAAAGGTGTTTTTT	TRBV7-9	.	TRBJ1-4	many
CASSSDRGRHEQYF	TGTGCCAGCAGTTCGGACAGGGGGCGTCACGAGCAGTACTTC	TRBV12-3/TRBV12-4	TRBD1	TRBJ2-7	.
CSVESSEHNEQFF	TGCAGCGTTGAAAGTAGCGAGCACAATGAGCAGTTCTTC	TRBV29-1	.	TRBJ2-1	many
CASSDRGDEQYF	TGTGCCAGCTCAGATAGGGGGGACGAGCAGTACTTC	TRBV10-3	.	TRBJ2-7	many
CASSPGGPIFEDNEQFF	TGTGCCAGCAGCCCTGGAGGACCCATCTTTGAGGACAATGAGCAGTTCTTC	TRBV7-2	.	TRBJ2-1	many
CASNFGLAGGLAKNIQYF	TGCGCCAGCAACTTCGGGCTAGCGGGGGGGCTAGCCAAAAACATTCAGTACTTC	TRBV5-1	TRBD2	TRBJ2-4	few
CATAGGDTRYF	TGTGCCACCGCAGGGGGAGATACGCGGTATTTT	TRBV7-2	TRBD1	TRBJ2-3	many
CASSLAVGPGAYEQYF	TGCGCCAGCAGCTTGGCCGTTGGACCAGGGGCCTACGAGCAGTACTTC	TRBV5-1	.	TRBJ2-7	many
CASSPDSHPYSPLHF	TGCGCCAGCAGTCCGGACAGCCATCCCTATTCACCCCTCCACTTT	TRBV5-1	.	TRBJ1-6	few
CASSFQGQGSTEAFF	TGTGCCAGCAGTTTCCAGGGACAGGGAAGCACTGAAGCTTTCTTT	TRBV28	TRBD1	TRBJ1-1	.
CASTRAGELFF	TGTGCCAGCACCCGGGCCGGGGAGCTGTTTTTT	TRBV28	.	TRBJ2-2	many
CASSLALANEQFF	TGTGCCAGCAGCTTAGCTCTAGCGAATGAGCAGTTCTTC	TRBV7-9	.	TRBJ2-1	many
CASSPGQNYYGYTF	TGTGCCAGCAGCCCGGGACAGAATTACTATGGCTACACCTTC	TRBV6-1	TRBD1	TRBJ1-2	.
CASSPGLVAYNEQFF	TGTGCCAGCAGCCCGGGACTCGTAGCCTACAATGAGCAGTTCTTC	TRBV3-1	.	TRBJ2-1	many
CASSLSPQGTYEQYF	TGTGCCAGCAGTTTATCGCCGCAGGGGACCTACGAGCAGTACTTC	TRBV28	.	TRBJ2-7	many
CASSLDGGAYEQYF	TGCGCCAGCAGCTTGGACGGGGGAGCCTACGAGCAGTACTTC	TRBV5-1	.	TRBJ2-7	many
CASSQAYLSRGAHYGYTF	TGTGCCAGCAGCCAAGCCTACTTGAGCAGGGGCGCTCACTATGGCTACACCTTC	TRBV3-1	.	TRBJ1-2	many
CASSQSPGLAEKPANEQFF	TGTGCCAGCAGCCAAAGCCCGGGACTAGCGGAGAAACCGGCGAATGAGCAGTTCTTC	TRBV3-1	TRBD2	TRBJ2-1	few
CASSLGTGISGRGVNEQFF	TGTGCCAGCAGCTTAGGGACAGGTATTAGCGGGAGGGGGGTCAATGAGCAGTTCTTC	TRBV11-3	TRBD2	TRBJ2-1	few
CASSTGTPRSDTEAFF	TGTGCCAGCAGCACGGGGACACCTAGAAGCGACACTGAAGCTTTCTTT	TRBV7-9	.	TRBJ1-1	.
CASSPSGGPNEQYF	TGCGCCAGCAGCCCGAGCGGGGGCCCTAACGAGCAGTACTTC	TRBV5-1	TRBD2	TRBJ2-7	many
CASSSTKNNFKVAGPGSNTEAFF	TGTGCCAGCAGTTCTACTAAAAATAATTTTAAAGTGGCAGGTCCGGGGTCGAACACTGAAGCTTTCTTT	TRBV6-2/TRBV6-3	.	TRBJ1-1	many
CSVDPIIQGIDGYTF	TGCAGCGTTGATCCTATTATACAGGGAATTGATGGCTACACCTTC	TRBV29-1	.	TRBJ1-2	few
CACSLAWTGRGSTGELFF	TGTGCCTGCAGTTTAGCGTGGACAGGGAGAGGTAGCACCGGGGAGCTGTTTTTT	TRBV3-1	TRBD1	TRBJ2-2	once
CASSFRLVEHSGANVLTF	TGCGCCAGCAGCTTTAGACTAGTGGAGCACTCTGGGGCCAACGTCCTGACTTTC	TRBV5-1	.	TRBJ2-6	many
CASRRLAGYNEQFF	TGTGCCAGCAGAAGACTAGCGGGCTACAATGAGCAGTTCTTC	TRBV2	TRBD2	TRBJ2-1	many
CASSVGLAGGFTDTQYF	TGTGCCAGCAGCGTCGGACTAGCGGGAGGATTCACAGATACGCAGTATTTT	TRBV7-6	TRBD2	TRBJ2-3	many
CASRWDSSYNEQFF	TGCGCCAGCAGATGGGACAGCTCCTACAATGAGCAGTTCTTC	TRBV5-1	TRBD1	TRBJ2-1	many
CAWSVSGNSYEQYF	TGTGCCTGGAGTGTCTCAGGGAACTCCTACGAGCAGTACTTC	TRBV30	.	TRBJ2-7	.
CASRSGLAAYEQYF	TGTGCCAGCAGATCGGGACTAGCGGCTTACGAGCAGTACTTC	TRBV12-3/TRBV12-4	TRBD2	TRBJ2-7	many
CASTGLNTEAFF	TGTGCCAGTACCGGCCTGAACACTGAAGCTTTCTTT	TRBV6-5	.	TRBJ1-1	few
CASSLAQGAVHEQYF	TGTGCCAGCAGCTTAGCACAGGGGGCAGTCCACGAGCAGTACTTC	TRBV7-9	TRBD1	TRBJ2-7	few
CASSLRDRVERFSLPDTQYF	TGCGCCAGCAGCTTGAGGGACAGGGTAGAGAGATTTAGTTTGCCAGATACGCAGTATTTT	TRBV5-1	TRBD1	TRBJ2-3	.
CASRDRVANQPQHF	TGTGCCAGCAGGGACAGGGTAGCAAATCAGCCCCAGCATTTT	TRBV2	TRBD1	TRBJ1-5	few
CASSLMTEVEETQYF	TGTGCCAGCAGCTTAATGACAGAAGTTGAAGAGACCCAGTACTTC	TRBV11-2	.	TRBJ2-5	few
CASSLAGTSGAQETQYF	TGCGCCAGCAGCTTGGCCGGGACTAGCGGGGCGCAAGAGACCCAGTACTTC	TRBV5-1	TRBD2	TRBJ2-5	many
CASSIWAGSSGANVLTF	TGTGCCAGTAGTATTTGGGCGGGGAGCTCTGGGGCCAACGTCCTGACTTTC	TRBV19	.	TRBJ2-6	few
CASSLAPSGGNEQYF	TGTGCCAGCAGCTTAGCGCCTAGCGGGGGCAACGAGCAGTACTTC	TRBV7-9	TRBD2	TRBJ2-7	few
CASSFRLAGLEETQYF	TGTGCCAGCAGCTTCAGACTAGCGGGGCTGGAAGAGACCCAGTACTTC	TRBV9	TRBD2	TRBJ2-5	many
CASSFAGESYEQYF	TGTGCCAGCAGTTTCGCGGGAGAATCCTACGAGCAGTACTTC	TRBV27	TRBD2	TRBJ2-7	many
CASSFRLGTSGIEEQFF	TGTGCCAGCAGTTTTAGGTTAGGGACTAGCGGGATTGAGGAGCAGTTCTTC	TRBV27	TRBD2	TRBJ2-1	.
CASSYGGIELFF	TGTGCCAGCAGTTACGGAGGAATTGAGCTGTTTTTT	TRBV6-5	.	TRBJ2-2	.